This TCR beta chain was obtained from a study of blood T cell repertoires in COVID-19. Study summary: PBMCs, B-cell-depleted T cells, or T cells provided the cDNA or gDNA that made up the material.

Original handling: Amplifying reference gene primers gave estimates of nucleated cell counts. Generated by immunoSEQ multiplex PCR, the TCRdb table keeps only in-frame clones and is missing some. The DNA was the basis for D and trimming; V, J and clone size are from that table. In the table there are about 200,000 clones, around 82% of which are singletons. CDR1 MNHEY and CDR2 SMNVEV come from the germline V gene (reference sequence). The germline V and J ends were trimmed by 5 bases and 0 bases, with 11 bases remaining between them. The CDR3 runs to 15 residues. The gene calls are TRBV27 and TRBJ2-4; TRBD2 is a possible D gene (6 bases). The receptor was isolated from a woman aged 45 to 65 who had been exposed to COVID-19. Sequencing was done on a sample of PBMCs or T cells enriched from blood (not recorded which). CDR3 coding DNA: TGTGCCAGCAGTGCGGGGTTATTAGCCAAAAACATTCAGTACTTC. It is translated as CASSAGLLAKNIQYF.